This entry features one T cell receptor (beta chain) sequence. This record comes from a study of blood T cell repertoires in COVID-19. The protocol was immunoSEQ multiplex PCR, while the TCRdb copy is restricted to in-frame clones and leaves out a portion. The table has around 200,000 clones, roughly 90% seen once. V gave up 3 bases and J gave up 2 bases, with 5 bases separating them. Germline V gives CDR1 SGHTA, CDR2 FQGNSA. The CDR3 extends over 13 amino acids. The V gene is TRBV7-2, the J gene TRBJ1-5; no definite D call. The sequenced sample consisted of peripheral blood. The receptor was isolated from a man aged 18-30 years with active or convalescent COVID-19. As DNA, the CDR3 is TGTGCCAGCAGCTTTGAGGGCAATCAGCCCCAGCATTTT. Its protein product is CASSFEGNQPQHF.